This T cell receptor (beta chain) was identified in a study of monozygotic twins with inflammatory bowel disease. General study findings and limits: Healthy co-twins showed greater TCRbeta diversity (inverse Simpson) than IBD patients. Reduced clonotype sharing with other individuals was observed in IBD patients relative to healthy twins, especially with disease activity.

For this clonotype: Its antigen is unidentified.

After skipping T cell sorting, the authors isolated total RNA from whole blood. The CDR3 totals 15 residues. Germline loops: CDR1 MNHNS, CDR2 SASEGT. Used for each TCR library was approximately 3.5 ug of total RNA. Reanalyzing the 5' RACE reads, TCRdb keeps one entry per CDR3 protein, without DNA. The repertoire shows about 160,000 distinct CDR3 sequences; the top ten hold 2.5% to 3%. The TCR sequence derives from a human donor with ulcerative colitis or Crohn's disease, or a healthy co-twin of an affected twin (not recorded which). Source material: blood. This chain links TRBV6-1 with TRBJ2-7; the D call from TCRdb, TRBD2, cannot be confirmed without DNA. The CDR3 loop reads CASSPISGMNYEQYF.